This T cell receptor beta chain was observed in a study of T cells in localized non-small cell lung cancer. This CDR3 has 12 amino acids. V was cut by 7 bases and J by 3 bases, with 12 bases left in between. The germline V gene has CDR1 GTSNPN and CDR2 SVGIG (reference sequence). Profiling relied on immunoSEQ multiplex PCR, and the TCRdb table lists in-frame clones only, not all of them. The sample includes some 11,000 clones, less than 35% of them seen just once. The study's findings and limits: One tumor region alone was sequenced, and heterogeneity therefore remains possible. Higher blood T cell density went with longer overall survival.

This clone was seen a handful of times. Its antigen is not identified. This rearrangement joins TRBV30 to TRBJ1-1, with D maybe TRBD1 (6 bases). This receptor was identified in a man aged 40 to 70 with stage I lung adenocarcinoma. The sample here was lung tumor tissue, taken before any cancer treatment. The DNA for the CDR3 is TGTGCCTCCAATACAGGGTACACTGAAGCTTTCTTT. Translation: CASNTGYTEAFF.